These T cell receptor beta chains were read from a single sample in a study of cytotoxic CD8 clonotypes in ibrutinib-treated CLL. Sequencing used immunoSEQ multiplex PCR; TCRdb keeps in-frame clones, though not all of them. The table shows 100,000 to 150,000 clones, with over 75% occurring only once. The input for sequencing was PBMCs, taken after 24 months of ibrutinib treatment. The source of these receptors is a human donor with chronic lymphocytic leukemia. The CDR3 runs from the conserved cysteine through the conserved F or W. A D gene is named only where the DNA matches it firmly. For some rows the clone size is stated as once, few or many, or as a class when expanded; others skip it.

NA,TRBJ1-5,TRBV19,NA,TGTGCCAGTAGTATAGTCCAGGGATACGGTCAGCCCCAGCATTTT,CASSIVQGYGQPQHF
TRBD2,TRBJ2-6,TRBV10-3,NA,TGTGCCATCAGTGCCCGGGGGGACTTTAGCTCTGGGGCCAACGTCCTGACTTTC,CAISARGDFSSGANVLTF
TRBD2,TRBJ2-3,TRBV7-3,NA,TGTGCCAGCAGCTTAACCCCCGCGGGAGCTAGCACAGATACGCAGTATTTT,CASSLTPAGASTDTQYF
TRBD1,TRBJ2-5,TRBV7-2,NA,TGTGCCAGCAGCTTTACAGGGGGCCAAGAGACCCAGTACTTC,CASSFTGGQETQYF
NA,TRBJ1-5,TRBV19,NA,TGTGCCAGTAGTCCGGACCTGGTGGTAGACCAGCCCCAGCATTTT,CASSPDLVVDQPQHF
NA,TRBJ2-7,TRBV7-2,NA,TGTGCCAGCGGAGCCGGGACACTTTCCTACGAGCAGTACTTC,CASGAGTLSYEQYF
TRBD2,TRBJ2-7,TRBV7-2,NA,TGTGCCAGCAGCTTAAGCAGCGGGGCCTACGAGCAGTACTTC,CASSLSSGAYEQYF
TRBD2,TRBJ2-5,TRBV7-2,NA,TGTGCCAGCAGCCCCTCCGGTAGCGGGAGGGCCCCTCGTGAGACCCAGTACTTC,CASSPSGSGRAPRETQYF
NA,TRBJ2-5,TRBV21-1,NA,TGTGCCAGCACCAGGGTTTTGCCCGACCAAGAGACCCAGTACTTC,CASTRVLPDQETQYF
NA,TRBJ1-6,TRBV27,NA,TGTGCCAGCAGTGTAGGACAGACCTATAATTCACCCCTCCACTTT,CASSVGQTYNSPLHF
NA,TRBJ1-3,TRBV19,NA,TGTGCCAGCGGCCCCGGGCAGACCTCTGGAAACACCATATATTTT,CASGPGQTSGNTIYF
NA,TRBJ1-3,TRBV18,NA,TGTGCCAGCTCACCACCGATCTCGAACACTCTGAGAAACACCATATATTTT,CASSPPISNTLRNTIYF
NA,TRBJ1-2,TRBV19,NA,TGTGCCAGTAGTATAGGGGGGTACTCTGGCTACACCTTC,CASSIGGYSGYTF
NA,TRBJ2-3,TRBV21-1,few,TGTGCCAGCAGCAAAGACGGGCCAGATACGCAGTATTTT,CASSKDGPDTQYF
TRBD1,TRBJ1-5,TRBV18,NA,TGTGCCAGCTCACGGACAGGGGGCGAGTCTCAGCCCCAGCATTTT,CASSRTGGESQPQHF
TRBD2,TRBJ2-7,TRBV7-2,NA,TGTGCCAGCAGCCCGCAGGGACTAGCGGGAGGCGAGCAGTACTTC,CASSPQGLAGGEQYF
NA,TRBJ1-4,TRBV18,NA,TGTGCCAGCTCACCACCATACACCAGCCGAGCTCTGTTTTTT,CASSPPYTSRALFF
NA,TRBJ2-7,TRBV2,NA,TGTGCCAGCAGTGATGTGTGGGAGCAGTACTTC,CASSDVWEQYF
TRBD1,TRBJ1-5,TRBV15,NA,TGTGCCACCAGCAGAGAGACAGGGGGAGGCAATCAGCCCCAGCATTTT,CATSRETGGGNQPQHF
TRBD1,TRBJ1-2,TRBV2,NA,TGTGCCAGCAGTCTGGCAGGGGGCGCTTCGTATGGCTACACCTTC,CASSLAGGASYGYTF
NA,TRBJ1-2,TRBV29-1,NA,TGCAGCATAAGAGAGGAGACCGATGAGTACACCTTC,CSIREETDEYTF
TRBD1,TRBJ2-2,TRBV5-6,once,TGTGCCAGCAGCTTGCCCAGGGGGCCGGGAACCGGGGAGCTGTTTTTT,CASSLPRGPGTGELFF
NA,TRBJ1-5,TRBV29-1,NA,TGCAGCGTTGAAGAAGTAGGGGCGGGTCAGCCCCAGCATTTT,CSVEEVGAGQPQHF
NA,TRBJ1-5,TRBV13,NA,TGTGCCAGCAGCCAACGAAGCAATCAGCCCCAGCATTTT,CASSQRSNQPQHF
NA,TRBJ2-1,TRBV4-3,NA,TGCGCCAGCAGCCAAGGTGGGGACTCTAGGGATGAGCAGTTCTTC,CASSQGGDSRDEQFF
NA,TRBJ1-2,TRBV5-1,NA,TGCGCCAGCAGCTTGGCACCCTCAGGGGAGTCTAACTATGGCTACACCTTC,CASSLAPSGESNYGYTF
NA,TRBJ2-1,TRBV27,NA,TGTGCCAGCAGTCTCAGGGACCTAAAAGGGAATGAGCAGTTCTTC,CASSLRDLKGNEQFF
NA,TRBJ2-3,TRBV18,NA,TGTGCCAGCTCACCACCGTCGAGCGAGGATACGCAGTATTTT,CASSPPSSEDTQYF
TRBD1,TRBJ2-4,TRBV28,NA,TGTGCCAGCAGTACCCAGACAGGGGACTCCACATTACTAGCCAAAAACATTCAGTACTTC,CASSTQTGDSTLLAKNIQYF
TRBD2,TRBJ2-7,TRBV30,NA,TGTGCCTGGTCCCAAAAGCCCGGGGGGAGCTCCTACGAGCAGTACTTC,CAWSQKPGGSSYEQYF
NA,TRBJ1-5,TRBV7-8,NA,TGTGCCAGCAGCTTAGAAGTCAGTACTTGGGGGGCCCAGCATTTT,CASSLEVSTWGAQHF
NA,TRBJ2-3,TRBV9,NA,TGTGCCAGCAGCGTAGAAGTGGGTCCAGATACGCAGTATTTT,CASSVEVGPDTQYF
NA,TRBJ1-4,TRBV11-2,NA,TGTGCCAGCAGCGGCCAGATGGGAGCTAATGAAAAACTGTTTTTT,CASSGQMGANEKLFF
NA,TRBJ2-1,TRBV28,NA,TGTGCCAGCACACCGGCAGGGTCCGGCCATTCGCAGTTCTTC,CASTPAGSGHSQFF
NA,TRBJ2-7,TRBV28,NA,TGTGCCAGCGGAGGGGGCTGGTACGAGCAGTACTTC,CASGGGWYEQYF
TRBD1,TRBJ2-2,TRBV27,NA,TGTGCTTACCCGGGACAGGAGGACACCGGGGAGCTGTTTTTT,CAYPGQEDTGELFF
NA,TRBJ1-3,TRBV15,NA,TGTGCCACCAGCAGAGAGGGATACAGGTCTGGAAACACCATATATTTT,CATSREGYRSGNTIYF
NA,TRBJ1-5,TRBV6-6,NA,TGTGCCAGCAGTTTCAGGGACCAGCCCCAGCATTTT,CASSFRDQPQHF
NA,TRBJ1-5,TRBV6-6,NA,TGTGCCAGCAGTGGGACAAATAGCAATCAGCCCCAGCATTTT,CASSGTNSNQPQHF
TRBD1,TRBJ1-1,TRBV29-1,NA,TGCAGCGTCACCCGGGACAGGGGCCAAAGGGCTGAAGCTTTCTTT,CSVTRDRGQRAEAFF
TRBD1,TRBJ1-5,TRBV28,NA,TGTGCCAGCAGCCGACGACAGGGGGCTGGACAGCCCCAGCATTTT,CASSRRQGAGQPQHF
NA,TRBJ1-5,TRBV19,few,TGTGCCAGTAGTATAGCCCCAAATCAGCCCCAGCATTTT,CASSIAPNQPQHF